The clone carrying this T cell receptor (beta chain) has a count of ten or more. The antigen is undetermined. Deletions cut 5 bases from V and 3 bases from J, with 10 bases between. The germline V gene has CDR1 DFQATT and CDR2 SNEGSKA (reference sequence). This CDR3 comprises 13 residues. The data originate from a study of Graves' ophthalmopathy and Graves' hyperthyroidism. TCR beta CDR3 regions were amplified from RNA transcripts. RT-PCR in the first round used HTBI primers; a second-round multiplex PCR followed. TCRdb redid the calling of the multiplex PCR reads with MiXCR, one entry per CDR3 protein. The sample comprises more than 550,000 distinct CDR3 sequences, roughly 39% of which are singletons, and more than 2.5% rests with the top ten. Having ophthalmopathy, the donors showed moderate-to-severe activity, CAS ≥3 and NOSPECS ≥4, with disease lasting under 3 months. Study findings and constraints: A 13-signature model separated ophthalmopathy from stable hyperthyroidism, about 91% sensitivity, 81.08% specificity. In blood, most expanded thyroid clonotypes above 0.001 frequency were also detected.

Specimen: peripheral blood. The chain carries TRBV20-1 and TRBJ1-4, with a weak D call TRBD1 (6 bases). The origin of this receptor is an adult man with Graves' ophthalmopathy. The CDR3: CSAGGQPNEKLFF. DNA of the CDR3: TGCAGTGCTGGCGGACAGCCTAATGAAAAACTGTTTTTT.